This T cell receptor beta chain appears in the sequencing data of a study of T cell repertoires in cytomegalovirus infection. Each CDR3 protein gets one entry after TCRdb re-called the reads with MiXCR. This table has about 740,000 distinct CDR3 sequences, 35% to 45% appearing once. Germline V gene lookup returns CDR1 MNHNS and CDR2 SASEGT. The ends were cut back, 6 bases at V and 12 bases at J, with 15 bases in the middle. The length of the CDR3 is 13 residues. Sequenced sample: PBMCs. The sequence was collected from a human donor in good health (CMV status not recorded). Some clones in this sample may be carry-over from other donors' samples. The V gene is TRBV6-1, the J gene TRBJ1-6; D is unclear. CDR3 region: CASSQTPVLPLHF. CDR3 nucleotides: TGTGCCAGCAGCCAGACACCGGTTCTACCCCTCCACTTT.